This TCR beta chain derives from a study of cytomegalovirus exposure and HLA in healthy donors. Germline CDR1 reads LGHNA; CDR2 reads YNFKEQ. Trimming left V 4 bases short and J 6 bases short, with 12 bases between. CDR3 length: 13 residues. Sequenced by immunoSEQ multiplex PCR; TCRdb stores in-frame clones only, minus some. The sample lists 150,000 to 200,000 clones; roughly 86% were seen once. Study-wide points: In vitro assays verified that a few CMV-associated chains recognized CMV antigens specifically. The study put roughly 160 TCR beta chains on its list as cytomegalovirus-associated. Reported results showed that the classifier diagnosed cytomegalovirus status with high specificity and sensitivity.

As concerns this clone: Its specificity is unknown.

The donors were in the roughly 120-subject validation cohort, distinct from the 666-subject first cohort. This sequence was found in a young woman in good health and CMV-seropositive. The sequenced sample was PBMCs. This chain connects TRBV4-2 to TRBJ1-2, with D uncertain. The CDR3 region has the DNA TGTGCCAGCAGCCCGAGGGAGAGGAATGGCTACACCTTC. Its protein product is CASSPRERNGYTF.